This T cell receptor (beta chain) was obtained from a study of OX40 agonist ivuxolimab in advanced cancers. Study-level background: Having had anti-PD-1, anti-PD-L1 or anti-CTLA-4 therapy before was allowed, and roughly 39% had some. Three patients, one with hepatocellular carcinoma and two with cutaneous melanoma, achieved partial responses.

Assay used: immunoSEQ multiplex PCR; TCRdb lists only in-frame clones, some missing. Among about 63,000 clones listed, roughly four fifths were seen once. With V trimmed by 4 bases and J by 7 bases, 9 bases remained unmatched. The CDR3 has 14 amino acids. Germline assignment: CDR1 SGHRS and CDR2 YFSETQ. This clonotype was sampled from an adult with an advanced solid tumor such as melanoma, head and neck, liver or kidney cancer. The genes are TRBV5-1 and TRBJ1-1; TRBD1 matches at 8 bases. The specimen was CD4+ or CD8+ T cells sorted from blood, collected in a trial of the OX40 agonist ivuxolimab. The CDR3 here is CASSPAGQGGEAFF. CDR3 nucleotide sequence: TGCGCCAGCAGCCCGGCCGGACAGGGAGGTGAAGCTTTCTTT. Looking up the rest from reference TRBV5-1 and TRBJ1-1 gives the full variable domain: KAGVTQTPRYLIKTRGQQVTLSCSPISGHRSVSWYQQTPGQGLQFLFEYFSETQRNKGNFPGRFSGRQFSNSRSEMNVSTLELGDSALYLCASSPAGQGGEAFFGQGTRLTVV.